The clone carrying this T cell receptor (beta chain) was detected only once. The antigen is undetermined. This record belongs to a study of T cell responses to AZD1222 COVID-19 vaccine. Findings of the study overall: Spike-specific TCR breadth and depth rose after two AZD1222 doses. Baseline seropositivity occurred in only six AZD1222 recipients.

Some clones are missing from TCRdb's copy, which holds only in-frame ones; the method was immunoSEQ multiplex PCR. The table lists around 70,000 clones, 70% to 90% of them singletons, with roughly 1.2% in the top ten. V was pared by 2 bases and J by 5 bases, with 4 bases between. The CDR3 totals 12 residues. This TCR derives from an adult who received the AZD1222 COVID-19 vaccine. The V and J genes are TRBV12-3 or TRBV12-4 and TRBJ1-5; D not resolved. Sequencing used peripheral blood, obtained 28 days after the second AZD1222 dose. The CDR3 DNA reads as TGTGCCAGCAGTTTATTCGATCAGCCCCAGCATTTT. Translating gives CASSLFDQPQHF.